The 9 T cell receptor beta chains reported below all come from one sample, sequenced in a study of shared clonotypes between healthy human individuals. Profiling relied on immunoSEQ multiplex PCR, and the TCRdb table lists in-frame clones only, not all of them. The sample carries approximately 2,200,000 clones, 90% to 95% recorded once. The naive CD8 population came from CD45RO-negative cells selected for CCR7, without terminally differentiated effector memory CD45RA+ cells. The sequencing input was naive CD8+ T cells from PBMCs. These receptors were obtained from a man between 18 and 29 years old in good health. Some clones in this sample may be carry-over from other donors' samples.

This sequence joins TRBV11-2 and TRBJ2-1; the D gene is possibly TRBD1 (5 bases). Trimming removed 5 bases from V and 5 bases from J, with 10 bases in between. The CDR3 has 13 residues. Germline-derived CDR1 and CDR2 are SGHAT and FQNNGV. The CDR3 reads CASSADNHNEQFF. The CDR3 DNA sequence: TGTGCCAGCAGCGCGGACAACCACAATGAGCAGTTCTTC.

The table lists this clone with a count of one. The chain couples TRBV7-9 to TRBJ1-3; the D gene is possibly TRBD1 (5 bases). Between the trimmed V and J ends, which lost 4 bases and 3 bases, there was a span of 13 bases. Germline V lookup: CDR1 SEHNR, CDR2 FQNEAQ (reference sequence). The CDR3 is 15 amino acids. Written as DNA, the CDR3 is TGTGCCAGCAGCTGGGTTGCCGGACATGGAAACACCATATATTTT. Protein sequence: CASSWVAGHGNTIYF.

Points on this clone: Other DNA sequences within the sample encode an identical CDR3. The chain recombines TRBV4-1 with TRBJ2-1; 7 nucleotides match TRBD1. V was pared by 3 bases and J by 2 bases, with 1 base of the junction left unmatched. Germline CDR1 and CDR2: MGHRA and YSYEKL. This CDR3 region has 14 residues. The CDR3 bases are TGCGCCAGCAGCCAGGACAGGACCTACAATGAGCAGTTCTTC. This encodes CASSQDRTYNEQFF.

The chain is built from TRBV9 and TRBJ2-3, with 8 positions matching TRBD1. The CDR3 runs to 15 residues. The J segment lost 5 bases and the V segment lost 0 bases, leaving 5 bases of the junction unmatched. CDR1 and CDR2 from the germline V gene are SGDLS and YYNGEE. CDR3 residues: CASSVASRGRDTQYF. CDR3 nucleotides: TGTGCCAGCAGCGTAGCTTCCAGGGGGCGAGATACGCAGTATTTT.

The chain links TRBV9 to TRBJ1-2; D is uncertain. CDR1 SGDLS and CDR2 YYNGEE come from the germline V gene. Trimming removed 0 bases at V and 0 bases at J, with 9 bases between. The CDR3 spans 15 residues. The CDR3 region is CASSVDDVSNYGYTF. DNA of the CDR3: TGTGCCAGCAGCGTAGATGACGTTTCTAACTATGGCTACACCTTC.

This rearrangement joins TRBV4-1 to TRBJ2-1, with 13 bases identical to TRBD2. CDR3 length: 18 amino acids. Trimming at V came to 0 bases and at J to 8 bases, leaving 10 bases not matched to a gene. Germline V gene lookup returns CDR1 MGHRA and CDR2 YSYEKL. The CDR3 region has the DNA TGCGCCAGCAGCCAAGAGCAGGGACTAGCGGGAACGGGCTATGAGCAGTTCTTC. Its translation: CASSQEQGLAGTGYEQFF.

The chain uses TRBV6-5 and TRBJ2-1, with D possibly matching TRBD1 (5 bases). With 6 bases removed from V and 4 bases from J, the gap between germline ends came to 10 bases. CDR1 and CDR2 from the germline V gene are MNHEY and SVGAGI. The CDR3 sequence is 13 residues long. CDR3 residues: CASSGTGYNEQFF. CDR3 DNA: TGTGCCAGCAGCGGAACAGGTTACAATGAGCAGTTCTTC.

As concerns this clone: This sample also contains other DNA sequences that code for the same CDR3. This chain connects TRBV4-3 to TRBJ2-7; TRBD2 matches at 10 bases. The CDR3 spans 15 residues. Trimming at V came to 1 base and at J to 3 bases, leaving 3 bases not matched to a gene. Germline values: CDR1 LGHNA, CDR2 YSLEER. This CDR3 is CASSQGTSGNYEQYF. The CDR3 DNA reads as TGCGCCAGCAGCCAAGGGACTAGCGGAAACTACGAGCAGTACTTC.

The rearrangement links TRBV4-2 to TRBJ2-1; 10 bases line up with TRBD1. CDR3 length: 16 residues. CDR1 is LGHNA and CDR2 is YNFKEQ in the germline V gene. V lost 3 bases and J lost 3; bases outside the gene matches: 5. CDR3: CASSHQGQGYYNEQFF. In DNA form, the CDR3 reads TGTGCCAGCAGCCATCAGGGACAGGGGTACTACAATGAGCAGTTCTTC.